Below, 32 T cell receptor beta chains from the same sample are listed, as sequenced in a study of blood T cell repertoires in COVID-19. TCRdb keeps only in-frame clones here, not all; method: immunoSEQ multiplex PCR. The sample lists 110,000 to 150,000 clones, 84% occurring once. Sequencing input: peripheral blood. The receptor source for this set is a human donor in a cohort sampled during active COVID-19.

The V gene is TRBV5-1, the J gene TRBJ2-1, with 8 bases that match TRBD2. V trimming: 0 bases; J trimming: 2 bases; junction bases outside the gene matches: 7. The CDR3 sequence is 17 residues long. CDR1 SGHRS and CDR2 YFSETQ come from the germline V gene. The chain's CDR3 is CASSLGPSGSAYNEQFF. DNA of the CDR3: TGCGCCAGCAGCTTGGGACCGAGCGGGAGCGCCTACAATGAGCAGTTCTTC.

The genes are TRBV29-1 and TRBJ2-1; TRBD1 agrees at 8 bases. In germline, CDR1 is SQVTM, CDR2 ANQGSEA. Losses at the gene ends were 7 bases for V and 4 bases for J; bases not matched to a gene: 9. CDR3 length: 14 residues. In nucleotides, the CDR3 is TGCAGCGCTGGGCGGACAGGGAATTACAATGAGCAGTTCTTC. This codes for CSAGRTGNYNEQFF.

The V and J genes are TRBV6-2 or TRBV6-3 and TRBJ2-1, with TRBD2 identical over 14 bases. The germline V gene has CDR1 MNHEY and CDR2 SVGEGT. The CDR3 is 17 amino acids. V shed 7 bases and J 7 bases; nucleotides not matched to a gene: 12. The DNA of the CDR3 is TGTGCCAGCACCCCCATGAGGGGACTAGCGGGAGTTAATGAGCAGTTCTTC. It translates to CASTPMRGLAGVNEQFF.

In this sample, this clone turned up once. The V and J genes are TRBV4-2 and TRBJ2-5; maybe TRBD2 (6 bases). Germline-derived CDR1 and CDR2 are LGHNA and YNFKEQ. The CDR3 has 14 amino acids. Deletions cut 1 base from V and 4 bases from J, with 10 bases between. CDR3 nucleotide sequence: TGTGCCAGCAGCCAAGGTGGGACTTCAGAGACCCAGTACTTC. Translating it yields CASSQGGTSETQYF.

The chain recombines TRBV11-3 with TRBJ2-3, with 7 bases aligning to TRBD1. The germline CDR1 and CDR2 sequences are SGHNT and YENEEA. The CDR3 extends over 16 amino acids. V dropped 1 base and J dropped 6; count of bases not matched to a gene: 10. The DNA for the CDR3 is TGTGCCAGCAGCTTAGCAAGGGGGCGCTCGGTCGATACGCAGTATTTT. Protein sequence: CASSLARGRSVDTQYF.

The rearrangement links TRBV10-3 to TRBJ1-1, with 8 bases that match TRBD1. Trimming cost V 6 bases and J 3 bases; bases outside gene matches: 9. CDR3 length: 15 amino acids. CDR1 ENHRY and CDR2 SYGVKD come from the germline V gene. This CDR3 reads CAISTSGTGDTEAFF. CDR3 in DNA: TGTGCCATCAGCACCTCCGGGACAGGTGACACTGAAGCTTTCTTT.

The chain joins TRBV24-1 to TRBJ2-2, with D maybe TRBD1 (6 bases). The germline V gene has CDR1 KGHDR and CDR2 SFDVKD. The CDR3 has 13 amino acids. Trimming removed 10 bases at V and 4 bases at J, with 12 bases between. This CDR3 reads CATGTSGTGELFF. The CDR3 bases are TGTGCCACAGGGACATCCGGCACCGGGGAGCTGTTTTTT.

V usage is TRBV5-1 and J usage is TRBJ1-4, with D perhaps TRBD1 (6 bases). This CDR3 spans 15 amino acids. The germline V gene encodes CDR1 SGHRS and CDR2 YFSETQ. Deletions cut 0 bases from V and 7 bases from J, with 13 bases between. The CDR3 sequence is CASSLENGTPEKLFF. The CDR3 bases are TGCGCCAGCAGCTTGGAGAACGGGACACCTGAAAAACTGTTTTTT.

The chain links TRBV19 to TRBJ1-1; a weak D match, TRBD1 (6 bases). From germline, CDR1 is LNHDA and CDR2 SQIVND (reference sequence). V was trimmed by 5 bases and J by 5 bases, leaving 12 bases between them. The CDR3 loop spans 13 amino acids. The CDR3 DNA reads TGTGCCAGTAGTGGGAGAAGGGGGACTGAAGCTTTCTTT. Its protein product is CASSGRRGTEAFF.

The V call is TRBV19, the J call TRBJ2-1, with TRBD2 as a possible D gene (5 bases). Germline V gene lookup returns CDR1 LNHDA and CDR2 SQIVND (reference sequence). V was clipped by 5 bases and J by 9 bases, with 14 bases between them. This CDR3 is 13 amino acids long. Written as DNA, the CDR3 is TGTGCCAGTAGTTCGTATAGCGACGGTGAGCAGTTCTTC. Translation gives CASSSYSDGEQFF.

CDR3 loop: CASSLGPGYNEQFF. DNA of the CDR3: TGTGCCAGCAGCTTAGGCCCGGGGTACAATGAGCAGTTCTTC. The rearrangement joins TRBV7-2 to TRBJ2-1; tentative D call: TRBD2 (5 bases). Germline V gene lookup returns CDR1 SGHTA and CDR2 FQGNSA. This CDR3 region has 14 residues. With 1 base removed from V and 4 bases from J, the gap between germline ends came to 8 bases.

This clone was counted ten times or more. The chain couples TRBV5-1 to TRBJ2-7; TRBD2 agrees at 15 bases. CDR3 length: 17 residues. V shed 3 bases and J 1 base; nucleotides not matched to a gene: 5. Germline V lookup: CDR1 SGHRS, CDR2 YFSETQ. DNA for the CDR3: TGCGCCAGCAGCTCGGGACTAGCGGGGGGCCTATCCTACGAGCAGTACTTC. It encodes CASSSGLAGGLSYEQYF.

The gene calls are TRBV19 and TRBJ2-3, with unresolved D. This CDR3 contains 14 residues. Per the germline V gene, CDR1 is LNHDA and CDR2 is SQIVND (reference sequence). Trimming removed 4 bases at V and 2 bases at J, with 10 bases between. CDR3 amino acids: CASSRSAYTDTQYF. CDR3 sequence (DNA): TGTGCCAGTAGTAGAAGCGCCTACACAGATACGCAGTATTTT. Full variable domain (missing parts from reference TRBV19 and TRBJ2-3): DGGITQSPKYLFRKEGQNVTLSCEQNLNHDAMYWYRQDPGQGLRLIYYSQIVNDFQKGDIAEGYSVSREKKESFPLTVTSAQKNPTAFYLCASSRSAYTDTQYFGPGTRLTVL.

The chain recombines TRBV20-1 with TRBJ2-1; D is unresolved. This CDR3 is 9 amino acids long. Germline loops: CDR1 DFQATT, CDR2 SNEGSKA (reference sequence). The V end lost 6 bases, the J end lost 7 bases, and 4 bases lay between the germline ends. The CDR3 sequence: CSARNEQFF. As DNA, the CDR3 is TGCAGTGCGAGGAATGAGCAGTTCTTC.

This chain joins TRBV18 and TRBJ2-1, with 10 bases matching TRBD2. The CDR3 length is 14 residues. Germline CDR1 is KGHSH and CDR2 is LQKENI. V shed 5 bases, J shed 8 bases, and the junction held 6 bases outside the gene matches. CDR3 sequence reads: CASSSSGGDYEQFF. The CDR3 nucleotides read TGTGCCAGCTCATCCAGCGGGGGGGACTATGAGCAGTTCTTC.

The chain uses TRBV30 and TRBJ2-4; maybe TRBD1 (5 bases). Germline assignment: CDR1 GTSNPN and CDR2 SVGIG (reference sequence). The CDR3 contains 13 residues. Trimming pared 3 bases from V and 0 bases from J, leaving 6 bases between. DNA of the CDR3: TGTGCCTGGAGGGACATAGCCAAAAACATTCAGTACTTC. It codes for CAWRDIAKNIQYF.

This chain connects TRBV11-2 to TRBJ2-2; 9 nucleotides align to TRBD2. CDR1 SGHAT and CDR2 FQNNGV come from the germline V gene. Trimming removed 5 bases from V and 3 bases from J; junction bases left unmatched: 4. This CDR3 is 15 amino acids long. CDR3 region: CASSPTSGYTGELFF. Here the CDR3 DNA reads TGTGCCAGCAGCCCGACTAGCGGCTACACCGGGGAGCTGTTTTTT.

The chain carries TRBV10-3 and TRBJ1-5, with a possible D match to TRBD1 (5 bases). Germline lookup yields CDR1 ENHRY and CDR2 SYGVKD. The CDR3 has 15 amino acids. V was shortened by 6 bases and J by 2 bases, with 14 bases between the two germline ends. The chain's CDR3 is CAIREGRGGNQPQHF. Written as DNA, the CDR3 is TGTGCCATCAGGGAAGGGAGGGGAGGCAATCAGCCCCAGCATTTT.

This chain links TRBV28 with TRBJ1-1; 7 bases are a match to TRBD1. Germline V gene lookup returns CDR1 MDHEN and CDR2 SYDVKM. The CDR3 is 14 amino acids. J gave up 5 bases and V 4 bases, and 7 bases lay outside the gene matches. The CDR3 protein is CASSYGTVRTEAFF. The CDR3 bases are TGTGCCAGCAGTTACGGGACAGTAAGGACTGAAGCTTTCTTT.

V is TRBV15 and J is TRBJ1-1; TRBD1 agrees at 8 bases. The germline V gene encodes CDR1 LNHNV and CDR2 YYDKDF (reference sequence). The length of the CDR3 is 15 residues. V lost 3 bases to trimming and J lost 1 base; unmatched junction nucleotides: 4. The CDR3 loop reads CATSRWGTGNTEAFF. The CDR3, as DNA: TGTGCCACCAGCAGGTGGGGGACAGGGAACACTGAAGCTTTCTTT.

The DNA for the CDR3 is TGTGCCAGCAGCGCCACGACAGACCGGAACACTGAAGCTTTCTTT. Translating it yields CASSATTDRNTEAFF. This chain uses TRBV5-4 with TRBJ1-1, with D maybe TRBD1 (5 bases). Trimming stripped 4 bases from V and 1 base from J, with 14 bases between. Germline CDR1 SGHNT, CDR2 YYREEE (reference sequence). This CDR3 is built from 15 residues.

CDR3 bases: TGTGCCAGCTCACCGGCGGGGTGGGAGAACACTGAAGCTTTCTTT. Amino acid sequence: CASSPAGWENTEAFF. The chain links TRBV18 to TRBJ1-1; D is uncertain. CDR3 length: 15 residues. V dropped 3 bases and J dropped 1 base, with 12 bases sitting between them. The germline CDR1 and CDR2 sequences are KGHSH and LQKENI. Full variable domain (outside the CDR3, taken from reference TRBV18 and TRBJ1-1): NAGVMQNPRHLVRRRGQEARLRCSPMKGHSHVYWYRQLPEEGLKFMVYLQKENIIDESGMPKERFSAEFPKEGPSILRIQQVVRGDSAAYFCASSPAGWENTEAFFGQGTRLTVV.

The rearrangement links TRBV6-2 or TRBV6-3 to TRBJ1-1; possible D gene TRBD1, 5 bases. This CDR3 is built from 14 residues. Germline CDR1 and CDR2: MNHEY and SVGEGT. Trimming shortened V by 2 bases and J by 6 bases, and 13 bases separated the two germline ends. In DNA, the CDR3 is TGTGCCAGCAGTTACCCACAGGTTAACGCTGAAGCTTTCTTT. Protein: CASSYPQVNAEAFF.

This chain uses TRBV5-1 with TRBJ1-1; the D gene is possibly TRBD1 (5 bases). The CDR3 sequence is 15 residues long. V shed 3 bases and J shed 2 bases, with 14 bases lying between them. Looked up from germline, CDR1 is SGHRS and CDR2 is YFSETQ. The CDR3 DNA reads as TGCGCCAGCAGCTCCCTCCTCGGGGGAAACACTGAAGCTTTCTTT. It encodes CASSSLLGGNTEAFF.

The chain uses TRBV29-1 and TRBJ2-1; TRBD1 matches 11 bases. CDR3 length: 19 amino acids. V lost 1 base to trimming and J lost 9 bases; unmatched junction nucleotides: 20. The V gene's germline CDR1 is SQVTM and CDR2 ANQGSEA. CDR3 sequence: CSVEVAGQGEGWYIGEQFF. CDR3 DNA: TGCAGCGTTGAAGTAGCGGGACAGGGGGAAGGGTGGTACATAGGTGAGCAGTTCTTC.

The chain's CDR3 is CASSLQLDYSYNSPLHF. The CDR3 nucleotides are TGTGCCAGCAGCTTACAATTAGACTACTCCTATAATTCACCCCTCCACTTT. The chain joins TRBV11-2 to TRBJ1-6, with D uncertain. The V end was cut by 2 bases, the J end by 0 bases, with 11 bases between. Germline loops: CDR1 SGHAT, CDR2 FQNNGV. The CDR3 contains 17 residues.

The V call is TRBV30, the J call TRBJ2-5; TRBD1 agrees at 11 bases. CDR1 and CDR2 from the germline V gene are GTSNPN and SVGIG (reference sequence). Losses at the gene ends were 0 bases for V and 7 bases for J; bases not matched to a gene: 7. The CDR3 consists of 15 residues. CDR3 coding DNA: TGTGCCTGGAGTGTAGGGGACAGGGGGGCAGTGACCCAGTACTTC. Residues: CAWSVGDRGAVTQYF.

The chain recombines TRBV3-1 (or the pseudogene TRBV3-2) with TRBJ2-1; TRBD2 might be the D (5 bases). V was pared by 2 bases and J by 4 bases, with 9 bases between. CDR3 length: 14 residues. CDR1 and CDR2 from the germline V gene are LGHDT and YNNKEL (reference sequence). CDR3 in amino acids: CASSQPEGYNEQFF. CDR3 sequence (DNA): TGTGCCAGCAGCCAACCCGAGGGATACAATGAGCAGTTCTTC.

CDR3 coding DNA: TGCGCCAGCAGCCAACCAGGGCAGGGAGGCTACACCTTC. This translates into CASSQPGQGGYTF. V gene TRBV4-1 combines with J gene TRBJ1-2, with a weak D call TRBD1 (5 bases). The CDR3 loop spans 13 amino acids. Germline V lookup: CDR1 MGHRA, CDR2 YSYEKL. The V and J ends lost 2 bases and 8 bases respectively, with 12 bases between them.

The CDR3 region has the DNA TGCGCCAGCAGCTGGGGACAGAAAGATTTAGCTAACTATGGCTACACCTTC. Residues: CASSWGQKDLANYGYTF. The chain recombines TRBV5-1 with TRBJ1-2, with 7 bases fitting TRBD1. The CDR3 has 17 residues. V lost 3 bases and J lost 0; bases outside the gene matches: 11. CDR1 is SGHRS and CDR2 is YFSETQ in the germline V gene.

This clone was found a few times. The rearrangement uses TRBV5-1 and TRBJ2-2, with D possibly TRBD1 on 6 matching bases. V was trimmed by 0 bases and J by 3 bases, leaving 9 bases between them. CDR3 length: 15 residues. Germline V CDR1 and CDR2: SGHRS, YFSETQ. The CDR3 sequence: CASSLGQAYTGELFF. The CDR3 DNA reads as TGCGCCAGCAGCTTGGGACAGGCGTACACCGGGGAGCTGTTTTTT. Using reference TRBV5-1 and TRBJ2-2 for the parts outside the CDR3, the full variable domain is KAGVTQTPRYLIKTRGQQVTLSCSPISGHRSVSWYQQTPGQGLQFLFEYFSETQRNKGNFPGRFSGRQFSNSRSEMNVSTLELGDSALYLCASSLGQAYTGELFFGEGSRLTVL.

This chain joins TRBV14 and TRBJ1-1, with D uncertain. This CDR3 spans 13 amino acids. In germline, CDR1 is SGHDN, CDR2 FVKESK. The V and J ends lost 4 bases and 4 bases respectively, with 10 bases between them. CDR3 coding DNA: TGTGCCAGCAGCCCTCGGTTGCCCACTGAAGCTTTCTTT. Amino acid sequence: CASSPRLPTEAFF.